The 30 T cell receptor beta chains below were found in one sample sequenced in a study of shared clonotypes between healthy human individuals. Generated by immunoSEQ multiplex PCR, the TCRdb table keeps only in-frame clones and is missing some. The sample holds about 2.3 million clones, approximately 93% seen once. The sample comprised naive CD4+ T cells from PBMCs. Subset given: CD45RA+ positively selected. These receptors came from a man aged 18 to 29 in good health. Some clones in this sample may be carry-over from other donors' samples.

The rearrangement joins TRBV7-2 to TRBJ2-1; 10 bases are shared with TRBD2. V trimming: 3 bases; J trimming: 4 bases; junction bases outside the gene matches: 6. CDR3 size: 16 residues. Germline V gene data show CDR1 as SGHTA and CDR2 as FQGNSA. The CDR3 DNA reads TGTGCCAGCAGCTTGGGAGGGACTAGCGTGTACAATGAGCAGTTCTTC. It codes for CASSLGGTSVYNEQFF.

The rearrangement joins TRBV7-9 to TRBJ2-2, with 11 bases fitting TRBD2. The length of the CDR3 is 18 residues. Germline CDR1 reads SEHNR; CDR2 reads FQNEAQ (reference sequence). The ends lost 5 bases at V and 5 bases at J; junction bases unmatched: 13. The CDR3 region has the DNA TGTGCCAGCAGCCTTCCCTCCGGGACTAGCGGTCAGACCGGGGAGCTGTTTTTT. Translated, it gives CASSLPSGTSGQTGELFF. Full variable domain (missing parts from reference TRBV7-9 and TRBJ2-2): DTGVSQNPRHKITKRGQNVTFRCDPISEHNRLYWYRQTLGQGPEFLTYFQNEAQLEKSRLLSDRFSAERPKGSFSTLEIQRTEQGDSAMYLCASSLPSGTSGQTGELFFGEGSRLTVL.

V usage is TRBV9 and J usage is TRBJ2-2; 8 bases map to TRBD2. The J segment lost 6 bases and the V segment lost 3 bases, leaving 7 bases of the junction unmatched. The CDR3 is 15 residues long. Germline lookup yields CDR1 SGDLS and CDR2 YYNGEE. The CDR3 region is CASSALTSGAGELFF. CDR3 bases: TGTGCCAGCAGCGCCCTTACTAGCGGCGCCGGGGAGCTGTTTTTT.

The chain links TRBV7-9 to TRBJ2-7; D is unresolved. This CDR3 has 13 residues. CDR1 SEHNR and CDR2 FQNEAQ come from the germline V gene (reference sequence). With 1 base removed from V and 7 bases from J, the gap between germline ends came to 11 bases. The CDR3 region is CASSLVAVGEQYF. CDR3 in DNA: TGTGCCAGCAGCTTAGTTGCCGTGGGGGAGCAGTACTTC.

The chain recombines TRBV5-6 with TRBJ2-1, with a possible D match to TRBD2 (6 bases). Germline V gives CDR1 SGHDT, CDR2 YYEEEE. There are 13 residues in the CDR3. Between the trimmed V and J ends, which lost 5 bases and 14 bases, there was a span of 20 bases. CDR3 region: CASRITGGPSEFF. DNA for the CDR3: TGTGCCAGCAGGATAACCGGAGGGCCCTCGGAGTTCTTC.

The chain uses TRBV27 and TRBJ1-5; no reliable D call. This CDR3 spans 15 amino acids. Germline CDR1 MNHEY, CDR2 SMNVEV (reference sequence). V was trimmed by 3 bases and J by 1 base, leaving 10 bases between them. In DNA, the CDR3 is TGTGCCAGCAGTTTGGAGTCGGGGAGCAATCAGCCCCAGCATTTT. Translated: CASSLESGSNQPQHF.

This rearrangement joins TRBV6-5 to TRBJ2-3, with a possible D match to TRBD1 (6 bases). V gave up 2 bases and J gave up 5 bases, with 11 bases separating them. The CDR3 is made up of 14 amino acids. Germline loops: CDR1 MNHEY, CDR2 SVGAGI. The CDR3 reads CASSYTGQKDTQYF. The DNA for the CDR3 is TGTGCCAGCAGTTACACCGGACAGAAAGATACGCAGTATTTT.

V usage is TRBV28 and J usage is TRBJ2-7; a weak D match, TRBD2 (6 bases). Germline loops: CDR1 MDHEN, CDR2 SYDVKM. This CDR3 is 14 amino acids long. V shed 10 bases and J shed 2 bases, with 18 bases lying between them. The DNA of the CDR3 is TGTGCCACAGAACCCGGAGGGTCCACCTACGAGCAGTACTTC. It is translated as CATEPGGSTYEQYF.

The rearrangement uses TRBV5-4 and TRBJ2-7; weak D call: TRBD1 (6 bases). The CDR3 loop spans 14 amino acids. Germline V CDR1 and CDR2: SGHNT, YYREEE (reference sequence). Trimming left V 4 bases short and J 2 bases short, with 13 bases between. CDR3 DNA: TGTGCCAGCAGCCAGGGGACGGTCACCTACGAGCAGTACTTC. Amino acids: CASSQGTVTYEQYF.

The J gene is TRBJ2-7, the V gene TRBV7-6, with 8 bases fitting TRBD1. The germline CDR1 and CDR2 sequences are SGHVS and FNYEAQ. Trimming cost V 5 bases and J 4 bases; bases outside gene matches: 7. The CDR3 covers 14 residues. This CDR3 reads CASSQTGVVYEQYF. The CDR3 coding sequence is TGTGCCAGCAGCCAGACAGGGGTGGTGTACGAGCAGTACTTC. Full variable domain (rest looked up from reference TRBV7-6 and TRBJ2-7): GAGVSQSPRYKVTKRGQDVALRCDPISGHVSLYWYRQALGQGPEFLTYFNYEAQQDKSGLPNDRFSAERPEGSISTLTIQRTEQRDSAMYRCASSQTGVVYEQYFGPGTRLTVT.

DNA of the CDR3: TGTGCCAGCAGTGACGGGAGGGGGAGGAATGAGCAGTTCTTC. This translates into CASSDGRGRNEQFF. The chain links TRBV6-4 to TRBJ2-1; the D gene is possibly TRBD2 (7 bases). This CDR3 spans 14 amino acids. V was trimmed by 2 bases and J by 7 bases, leaving 12 bases between them. CDR1 and CDR2 (germline): MRHNA, SNTAGT.

V is TRBV5-1 and J is TRBJ2-1; D is unclear. This CDR3 has 14 amino acids. Germline V gene lookup returns CDR1 SGHRS and CDR2 YFSETQ. Trimming shortened V by 0 bases and J by 5 bases, and 9 bases separated the two germline ends. The CDR3 sequence: CASSLGLLNNEQFF. The CDR3 region has the DNA TGCGCCAGCAGCTTGGGACTCCTAAACAATGAGCAGTTCTTC.

The J gene is TRBJ2-1, the V gene TRBV28; 9 nucleotides align to TRBD2. The germline V gene encodes CDR1 MDHEN and CDR2 SYDVKM. CDR3 length: 14 residues. V was clipped by 3 bases and J by 10 bases; unmatched bases: 7. The CDR3 spells CASSFSGTSREQFF. The CDR3 nucleotides read TGTGCCAGCAGTTTCAGCGGGACTAGCCGCGAGCAGTTCTTC.

With respect to this clone: This specimen includes other DNA sequences encoding the same CDR3. The V gene is TRBV5-4, the J gene TRBJ2-5, with unresolved D. The germline V gene has CDR1 SGHNT and CDR2 YYREEE (reference sequence). The CDR3 is made up of 11 amino acids. V lost 2 bases to trimming and J lost 5 bases, with 4 bases between them. The CDR3: CASSLRETQYF. The CDR3 coding sequence is TGTGCCAGCAGCTTAAGGGAGACCCAGTACTTC.

This clone occurred once. The chain carries TRBV18 and TRBJ1-1; D might be TRBD1 (5 bases). The CDR3 totals 14 residues. The V gene lost 4 bases and the J gene lost 2 bases, with 11 bases spanning the gap. The V gene's germline CDR1 is KGHSH and CDR2 LQKENI. This CDR3 is CASSRDGLNTEAFF. The CDR3 DNA is TGTGCCAGCTCACGGGACGGCCTAAACACTGAAGCTTTCTTT.

This rearrangement joins TRBV5-1 to TRBJ1-2, with a possible D match to TRBD1 (5 bases). The CDR3 totals 13 residues. Germline loops: CDR1 SGHRS, CDR2 YFSETQ. The germline V and J ends were trimmed by 0 bases and 8 bases, with 11 bases remaining between them. CDR3 nucleotide sequence: TGCGCCAGCAGCTTGGAGGGGCTGGAGGGCTACACCTTC. Encoded protein: CASSLEGLEGYTF.

This rearrangement joins TRBV28 to TRBJ1-4; TRBD1 matches 7 bases. V lost 7 bases, J lost 3 bases, and 8 bases stayed unmatched. CDR3 length equals 15 residues. Germline CDR1 reads MDHEN; CDR2 reads SYDVKM. This CDR3 is CASMGLGQSNEKLFF. The CDR3 coding sequence is TGTGCCAGCATGGGTCTGGGACAGTCTAATGAAAAACTGTTTTTT.

CDR3 region: CAWSTLRLAGAAGKNIQYF. In DNA, the CDR3 is TGTGCCTGGAGTACTCTCCGGCTAGCGGGAGCCGCGGGCAAAAACATTCAGTACTTC. The chain has TRBV30 and TRBJ2-4; 10 bases match TRBD2. The CDR3 covers 19 residues. Germline trimming cut 2 bases from V and 3 bases from J; bases unmatched to any gene: 16. Germline V lookup: CDR1 GTSNPN, CDR2 SVGIG (reference sequence). The full variable domain, with the rest looked up from reference TRBV30 and TRBJ2-4, is SQTIHQWPATLVQPVGSPLSLECTVEGTSNPNLYWYRQAAGRGLQLLFYSVGIGQISSEVPQNLSASRPQDRQFILSSKKLLLSDSGFYLCAWSTLRLAGAAGKNIQYFGAGTRLSVL.

CDR3 sequence reads: CAWTRSRANQPQHF. CDR3 bases: TGTGCCTGGACTAGGTCCCGCGCCAATCAGCCCCAGCATTTT. V is TRBV30 and J is TRBJ1-5; D uncertain. The germline V and J ends were trimmed by 4 bases and 3 bases, with 13 bases remaining between them. This CDR3 comprises 14 residues. CDR1 and CDR2 from the germline V gene are GTSNPN and SVGIG (reference sequence).

CDR3 amino acids: CASALKSDTEAFF. The CDR3 DNA follows: TGTGCCAGCGCCTTGAAAAGTGACACTGAAGCTTTCTTT. This chain uses TRBV6-1 with TRBJ1-1, with D unclear. V shed 8 bases and J shed 3 bases, with 13 bases lying between them. Germline V gene lookup returns CDR1 MNHNS and CDR2 SASEGT. CDR3 length: 13 residues.

The CDR3 sequence: CASSQEGAAAYEQYF. In nucleotides, the CDR3 is TGCGCCAGCAGCCAAGAGGGAGCGGCAGCCTACGAGCAGTACTTC. The genes are TRBV4-1 and TRBJ2-7, with a weak D call TRBD2 (5 bases). Germline loops: CDR1 MGHRA, CDR2 YSYEKL. V was trimmed by 0 bases and J by 2 bases, leaving 11 bases between them. The CDR3 length is 15 residues.

V is TRBV18 and J is TRBJ2-3; a possible D gene is TRBD2 (5 bases). CDR3 size: 14 residues. Germline CDR1 and CDR2: KGHSH and LQKENI. Deletions cut 2 bases from V and 2 bases from J, with 8 bases between. The CDR3 DNA reads as TGTGCCAGCTCACCAGCAGGACTCACAGATACGCAGTATTTT. Protein: CASSPAGLTDTQYF.

With regard to this clone: This same CDR3 is encoded by further DNA sequences in the sample. The rearrangement joins TRBV6-6 to TRBJ1-5; 7 bases align to TRBD1. Trimming removed 0 bases from V and 7 bases from J; junction bases left unmatched: 3. This CDR3 has 14 amino acids. Germline V gene data show CDR1 as MNHNY and CDR2 as SVGAGI (reference sequence). The CDR3 sequence is CASSYSAGGQPQHF. The CDR3 DNA is TGTGCCAGCAGTTACTCCGCAGGGGGGCAGCCCCAGCATTTT.

The rearrangement joins TRBV5-4 to TRBJ2-7; 8 bases agree with TRBD2. Looked up from germline, CDR1 is SGHNT and CDR2 is YYREEE (reference sequence). V shed 4 bases, J shed 4 bases, and the junction held 7 bases outside the gene matches. The CDR3 length is 14 residues. CDR3 nucleotides: TGTGCCAGCAGCCCCGGGGGGGGGAGGTACGAGCAGTACTTC. This codes for CASSPGGGRYEQYF.

The chain links TRBV28 to TRBJ2-7; D not certain. The germline V gene encodes CDR1 MDHEN and CDR2 SYDVKM. The V and J ends lost 2 bases and 2 bases respectively, with 13 bases between them. CDR3 length equals 15 residues. CDR3 protein: CASSLPSGVAYEQYF. The CDR3 DNA follows: TGTGCCAGCAGTTTACCGTCTGGGGTTGCCTACGAGCAGTACTTC.

This clone was detected once. The V call is TRBV5-1, the J call TRBJ2-3, with D perhaps being TRBD1 or TRBD2 (5 bases each). V lost 0 bases, J lost 0 bases, and 14 bases lay in between. This CDR3 is built from 17 residues. Germline V gene lookup returns CDR1 SGHRS and CDR2 YFSETQ. The CDR3 region is CASSLGGTASSTDTQYF. CDR3 bases: TGCGCCAGCAGCTTGGGAGGGACGGCCAGTAGCACAGATACGCAGTATTTT.

The V call is TRBV19, the J call TRBJ2-1; D call uncertain. The V end was cut by 6 bases, the J end by 6 bases, with 15 bases between. This CDR3 spans 14 amino acids. Germline CDR1 reads LNHDA; CDR2 reads SQIVND (reference sequence). The CDR3 DNA reads TGTGCCAGTAGAACTGGGCCCTTGGGCAATGAGCAGTTCTTC. Its translation is CASRTGPLGNEQFF.

The J gene is TRBJ2-7, the V gene TRBV10-3; D call uncertain. The V end lost 2 bases, the J end lost 7 bases, and 15 bases lay between the germline ends. Germline V gene sequence: CDR1 ENHRY, CDR2 SYGVKD. The CDR3 has 14 residues. The DNA of the CDR3 is TGTGCCATCAGTGAGGGCCCTCCGACTTATGAGCAGTACTTC. Residues: CAISEGPPTYEQYF.

V and J are TRBV28 and TRBJ2-7; tentatively, D is TRBD2 (5 bases). This CDR3 region has 13 residues. From germline, CDR1 is MDHEN and CDR2 SYDVKM. Trimming stripped 8 bases from V and 6 bases from J, with 17 bases between. CDR3 nucleotide sequence: TGTGCCAGCCGCGGGCCTGGACCCTCCGAGCAGTACTTC. This gives the protein CASRGPGPSEQYF.

The chain couples TRBV7-9 to TRBJ2-7; 16 nucleotides match TRBD2. The CDR3 contains 19 residues. J gave up 3 bases and V 6 bases, and 14 bases lay outside the gene matches. Germline lookup yields CDR1 SEHNR and CDR2 FQNEAQ (reference sequence). This CDR3 reads CASRLPGTSGRVGYYEQYF. In nucleotides, the CDR3 is TGTGCCAGCAGACTACCTGGGACTAGCGGGAGGGTTGGCTACTACGAGCAGTACTTC.